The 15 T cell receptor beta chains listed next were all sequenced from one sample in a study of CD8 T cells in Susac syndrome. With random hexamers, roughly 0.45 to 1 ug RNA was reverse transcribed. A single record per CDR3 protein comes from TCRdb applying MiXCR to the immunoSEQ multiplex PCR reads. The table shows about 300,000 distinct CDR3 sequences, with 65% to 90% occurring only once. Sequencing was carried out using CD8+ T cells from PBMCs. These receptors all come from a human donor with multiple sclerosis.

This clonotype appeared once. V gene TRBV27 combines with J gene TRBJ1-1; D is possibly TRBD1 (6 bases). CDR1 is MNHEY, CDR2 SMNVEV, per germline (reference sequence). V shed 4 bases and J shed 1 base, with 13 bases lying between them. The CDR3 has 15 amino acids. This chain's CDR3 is CASSSLGQRNTEAFF. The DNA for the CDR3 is TGTGCCAGCAGTTCACTCGGACAGAGGAACACTGAAGCTTTCTTT.

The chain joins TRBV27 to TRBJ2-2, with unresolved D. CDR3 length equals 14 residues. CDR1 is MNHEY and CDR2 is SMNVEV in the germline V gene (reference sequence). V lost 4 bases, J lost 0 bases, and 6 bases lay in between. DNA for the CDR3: TGTGCCAGCAGTTGGGCAGCGAACACCGGGGAGCTGTTTTTT. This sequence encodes CASSWAANTGELFF.

CDR3 region: CASSEWVAGENEQYF. Written as DNA, the CDR3 is TGTGCCAGCAGTGAATGGGTAGCGGGAGAGAACGAGCAGTACTTC. The V and J genes are TRBV25-1 and TRBJ2-7; 9 bases line up with TRBD2. This CDR3 has 15 amino acids. Unmatched junction bases numbered 6, after V lost 1 base and J lost 5 bases. The germline gives CDR1 MGHDK, CDR2 SYGVNS.

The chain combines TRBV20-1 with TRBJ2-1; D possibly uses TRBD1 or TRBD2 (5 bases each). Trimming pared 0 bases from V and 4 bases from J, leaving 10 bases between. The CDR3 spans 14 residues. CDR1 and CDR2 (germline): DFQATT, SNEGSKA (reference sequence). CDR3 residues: CSARDRDGYNEQFF. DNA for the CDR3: TGCAGTGCTAGAGATCGGGACGGTTACAATGAGCAGTTCTTC.

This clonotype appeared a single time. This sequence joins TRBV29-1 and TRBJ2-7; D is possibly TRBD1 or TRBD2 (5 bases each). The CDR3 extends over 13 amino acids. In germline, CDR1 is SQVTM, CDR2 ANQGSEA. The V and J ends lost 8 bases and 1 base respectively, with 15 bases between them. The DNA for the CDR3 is TGCAGCACCACAGGACGGGATTCCTACGAGCAGTACTTC. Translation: CSTTGRDSYEQYF.

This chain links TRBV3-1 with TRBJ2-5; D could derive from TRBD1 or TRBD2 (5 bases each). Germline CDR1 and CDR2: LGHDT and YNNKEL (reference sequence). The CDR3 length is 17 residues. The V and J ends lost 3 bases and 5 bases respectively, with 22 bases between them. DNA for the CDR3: TGTGCCAGCAGCCATCTTCATACGGGACCATGGGGGGAGACCCAGTACTTC. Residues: CASSHLHTGPWGETQYF.

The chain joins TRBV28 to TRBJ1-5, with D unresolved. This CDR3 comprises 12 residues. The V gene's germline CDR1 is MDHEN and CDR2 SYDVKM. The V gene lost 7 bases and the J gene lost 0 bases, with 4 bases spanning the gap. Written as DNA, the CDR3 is TGTGCCAGCAAGCATAGCAATCAGCCCCAGCATTTT. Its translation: CASKHSNQPQHF.

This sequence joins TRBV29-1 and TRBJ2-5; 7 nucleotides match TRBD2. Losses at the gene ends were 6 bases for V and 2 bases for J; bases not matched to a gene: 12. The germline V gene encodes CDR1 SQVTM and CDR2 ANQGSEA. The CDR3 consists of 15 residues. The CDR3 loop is CSVTPPGLPQETQYF. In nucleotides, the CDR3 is TGCAGCGTCACCCCACCGGGACTACCACAAGAGACCCAGTACTTC.

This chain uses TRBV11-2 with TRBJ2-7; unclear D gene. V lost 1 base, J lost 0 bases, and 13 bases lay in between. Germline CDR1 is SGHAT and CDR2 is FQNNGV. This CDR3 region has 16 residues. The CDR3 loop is CASSLVDTFLSYEQYF. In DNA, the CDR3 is TGTGCCAGCAGCTTAGTTGACACCTTTCTCTCCTACGAGCAGTACTTC.

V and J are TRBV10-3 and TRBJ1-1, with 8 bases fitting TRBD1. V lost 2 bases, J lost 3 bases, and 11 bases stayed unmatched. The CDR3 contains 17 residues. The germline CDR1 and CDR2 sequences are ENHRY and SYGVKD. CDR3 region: CAISEMTGAAEDTEAFF. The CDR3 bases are TGTGCCATCAGTGAGATGACAGGGGCGGCAGAGGACACTGAAGCTTTCTTT.

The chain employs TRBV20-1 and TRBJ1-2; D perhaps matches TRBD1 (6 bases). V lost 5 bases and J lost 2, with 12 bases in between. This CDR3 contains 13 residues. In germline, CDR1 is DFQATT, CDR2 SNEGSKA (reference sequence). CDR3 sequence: CSAEDSLNYGYTF. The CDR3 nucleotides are TGCAGTGCTGAGGACAGCTTAAACTATGGCTACACCTTC.

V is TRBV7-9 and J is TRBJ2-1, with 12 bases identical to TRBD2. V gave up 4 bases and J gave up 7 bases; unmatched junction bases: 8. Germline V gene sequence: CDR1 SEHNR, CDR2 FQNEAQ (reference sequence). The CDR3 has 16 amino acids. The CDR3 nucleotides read TGTGCCAGCAGCTCACGACTAGCGGGAGAAGGGAATGAGCAGTTCTTC. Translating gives CASSSRLAGEGNEQFF.

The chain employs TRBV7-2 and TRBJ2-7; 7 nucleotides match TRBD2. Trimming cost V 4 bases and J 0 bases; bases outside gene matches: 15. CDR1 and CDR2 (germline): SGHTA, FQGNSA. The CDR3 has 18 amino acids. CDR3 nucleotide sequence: TGTGCCAGCAGCTCCCTACTAGCGACGAGGGGAAACTCCTACGAGCAGTACTTC. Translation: CASSSLLATRGNSYEQYF.

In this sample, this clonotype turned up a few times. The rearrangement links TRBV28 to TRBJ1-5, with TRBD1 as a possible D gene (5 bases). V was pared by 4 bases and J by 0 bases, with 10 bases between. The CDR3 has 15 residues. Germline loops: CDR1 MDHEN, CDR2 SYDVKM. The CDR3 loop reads CASSSLDSSNQPQHF. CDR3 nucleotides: TGTGCCAGCAGTTCCCTTGACAGTAGCAATCAGCCCCAGCATTTT.

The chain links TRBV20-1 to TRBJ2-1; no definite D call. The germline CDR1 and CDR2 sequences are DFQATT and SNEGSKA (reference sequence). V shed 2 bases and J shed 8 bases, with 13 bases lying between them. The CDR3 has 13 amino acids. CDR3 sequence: CSARTDFYYEQFF. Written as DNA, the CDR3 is TGCAGTGCTAGAACGGATTTTTACTATGAGCAGTTCTTC.